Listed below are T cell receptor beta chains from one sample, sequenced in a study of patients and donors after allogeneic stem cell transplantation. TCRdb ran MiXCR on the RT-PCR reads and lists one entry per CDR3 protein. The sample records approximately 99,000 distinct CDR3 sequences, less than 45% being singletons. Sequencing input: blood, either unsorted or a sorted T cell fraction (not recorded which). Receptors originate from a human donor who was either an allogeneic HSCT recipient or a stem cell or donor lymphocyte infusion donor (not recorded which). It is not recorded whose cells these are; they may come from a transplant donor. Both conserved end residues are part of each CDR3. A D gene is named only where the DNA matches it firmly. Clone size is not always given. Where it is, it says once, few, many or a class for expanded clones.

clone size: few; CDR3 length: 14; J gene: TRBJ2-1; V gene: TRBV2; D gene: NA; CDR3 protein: CASSAHGGVYEQFF; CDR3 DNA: TGTGCCAGCAGTGCGCACGGAGGGGTGTACGAGCAGTTCTTC
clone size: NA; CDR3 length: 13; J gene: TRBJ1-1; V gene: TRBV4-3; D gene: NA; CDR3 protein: CASSQEVGFEAFF; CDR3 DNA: TGCGCCAGCAGCCAAGAGGTTGGGTTTGAAGCTTTCTTT
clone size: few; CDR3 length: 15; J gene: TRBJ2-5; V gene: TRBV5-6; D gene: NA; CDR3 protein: CASSLLLGYQETQYF; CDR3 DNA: TGTGCCAGCAGCTTGTTATTGGGGTACCAAGAGACCCAGTACTTC
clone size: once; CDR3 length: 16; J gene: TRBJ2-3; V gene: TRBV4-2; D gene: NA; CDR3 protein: CASSQDGTRGTDTQYF; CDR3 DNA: TGTGCCAGCAGCCAAGACGGGACGAGGGGGACAGATACGCAGTATTTT
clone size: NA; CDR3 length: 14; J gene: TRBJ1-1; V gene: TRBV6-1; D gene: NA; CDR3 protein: CASRETELNTEAFF; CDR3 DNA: TGTGCCAGCAGGGAGACTGAGTTGAACACTGAAGCTTTCTTT
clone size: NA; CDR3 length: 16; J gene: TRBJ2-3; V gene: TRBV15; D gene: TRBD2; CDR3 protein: CATSRDLAGGRGTQYF; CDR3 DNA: TGTGCCACCAGCAGAGATCTAGCGGGAGGAAGAGGTACGCAGTATTTT
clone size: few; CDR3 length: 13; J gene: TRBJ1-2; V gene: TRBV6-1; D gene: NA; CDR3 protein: CATTYGRGPGYTF; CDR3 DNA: TGTGCCACCACCTACGGCCGGGGACCTGGCTACACCTTC
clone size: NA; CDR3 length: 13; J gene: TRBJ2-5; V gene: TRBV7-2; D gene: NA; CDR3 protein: CASSGSRGETQYF; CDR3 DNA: TGTGCCAGCAGCGGATCCAGGGGCGAGACCCAGTACTTC
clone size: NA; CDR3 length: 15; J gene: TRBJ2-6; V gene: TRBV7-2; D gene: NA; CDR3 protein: CASSPPSKGANVLTF; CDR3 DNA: TGTGCCAGCAGCCCCCCCTCCAAGGGGGCCAACGTCCTGACTTTC
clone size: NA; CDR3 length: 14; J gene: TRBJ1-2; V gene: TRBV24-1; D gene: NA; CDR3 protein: CATSDLGRNYGYTF; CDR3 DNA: TGTGCCACCAGTGATTTGGGGAGAAACTATGGCTACACCTTC
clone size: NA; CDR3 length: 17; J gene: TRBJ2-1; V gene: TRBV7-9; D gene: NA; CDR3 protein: CASSLSSVVAGDNEQFF; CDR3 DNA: TGTGCCAGCAGCTTAAGTTCCGTAGTGGCGGGCGACAATGAGCAGTTCTTC
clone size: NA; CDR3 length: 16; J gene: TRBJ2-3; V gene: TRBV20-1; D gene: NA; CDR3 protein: CSARDVAGSRTDTQYF; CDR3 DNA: TGCAGTGCTAGAGATGTCGCAGGGAGCCGCACAGATACGCAGTATTTT
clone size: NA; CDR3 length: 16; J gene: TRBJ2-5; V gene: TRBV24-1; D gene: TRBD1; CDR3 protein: CATSAGDRGQQETQYF; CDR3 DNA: TGTGCCACCAGCGCCGGGGACAGGGGTCAACAAGAGACCCAGTACTTC
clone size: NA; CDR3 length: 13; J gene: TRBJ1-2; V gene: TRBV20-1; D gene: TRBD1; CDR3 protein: CSALDRGKDGYTF; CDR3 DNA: TGCAGTGCTTTGGACAGGGGGAAAGATGGCTACACCTTC
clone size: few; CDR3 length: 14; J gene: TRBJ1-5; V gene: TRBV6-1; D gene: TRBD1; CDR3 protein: CASMEVQGVQPQHF; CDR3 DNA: TGTGCCAGCATGGAGGTACAGGGGGTTCAGCCCCAGCATTTT
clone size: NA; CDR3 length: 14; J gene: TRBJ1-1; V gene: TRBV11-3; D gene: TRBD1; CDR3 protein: CASSEGARSTEAFF; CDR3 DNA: TGTGCCAGCAGCGAGGGGGCGCGGAGCACTGAAGCTTTCTTT
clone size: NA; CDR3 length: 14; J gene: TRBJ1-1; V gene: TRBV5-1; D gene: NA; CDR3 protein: CASSFLREGTEAFF; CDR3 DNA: TGCGCCAGCAGCTTCCTCAGGGAAGGCACTGAAGCTTTCTTT
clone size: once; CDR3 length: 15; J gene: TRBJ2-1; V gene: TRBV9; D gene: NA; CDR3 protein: CASSVDGRGRDEQFF; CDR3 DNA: TGTGCCAGCAGCGTAGACGGGAGAGGTCGGGATGAGCAGTTCTTC
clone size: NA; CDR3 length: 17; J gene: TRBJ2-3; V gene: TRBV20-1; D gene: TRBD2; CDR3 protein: CSATGTDLAGDTDTQYF; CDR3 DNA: TGCAGTGCTACCGGGACAGATCTAGCGGGGGACACAGATACGCAGTATTTT
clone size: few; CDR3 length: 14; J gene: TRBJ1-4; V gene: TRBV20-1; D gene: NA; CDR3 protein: CSASSRLGDEKLFF; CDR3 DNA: TGCAGTGCTAGTTCCAGGTTGGGGGATGAAAAACTGTTTTTT
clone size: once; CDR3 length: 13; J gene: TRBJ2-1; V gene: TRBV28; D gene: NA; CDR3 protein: CASSFARSYEQFF; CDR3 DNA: TGTGCCAGCAGTTTTGCTAGATCCTATGAGCAGTTCTTC
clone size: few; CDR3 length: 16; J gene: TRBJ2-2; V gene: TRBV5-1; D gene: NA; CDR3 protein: CASSGVGDWNTGELFF; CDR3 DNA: TGCGCCAGCAGCGGGGTTGGAGACTGGAACACCGGGGAGCTGTTTTTT
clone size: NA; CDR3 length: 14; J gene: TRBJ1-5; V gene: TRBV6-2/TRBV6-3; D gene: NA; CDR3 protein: CASRTGSYNQPQHF; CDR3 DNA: TGTGCCAGCAGAACCGGGTCTTACAATCAGCCCCAGCATTTT
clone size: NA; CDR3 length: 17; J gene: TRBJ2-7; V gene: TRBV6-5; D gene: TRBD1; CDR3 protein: CASSYSYTGTGDSEQYF; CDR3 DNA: TGTGCCAGCAGTTACTCCTATACCGGGACAGGGGATTCCGAGCAGTACTTC
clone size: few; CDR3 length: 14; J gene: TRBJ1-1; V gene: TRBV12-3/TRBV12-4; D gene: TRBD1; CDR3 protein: CASSTYTGGTEAFF; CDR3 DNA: TGTGCCAGCAGTACCTATACAGGGGGCACTGAAGCTTTCTTT
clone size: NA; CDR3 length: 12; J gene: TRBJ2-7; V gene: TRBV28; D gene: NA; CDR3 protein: CASSHSAYEQYF; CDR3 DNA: TGTGCCAGCAGTCATAGCGCCTACGAGCAGTACTTC
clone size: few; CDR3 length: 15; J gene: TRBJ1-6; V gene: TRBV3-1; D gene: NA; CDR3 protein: CASSQDRRGGAPLHF; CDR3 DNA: TGTGCCAGCAGCCAAGATCGGCGGGGCGGAGCGCCCCTCCACTTT
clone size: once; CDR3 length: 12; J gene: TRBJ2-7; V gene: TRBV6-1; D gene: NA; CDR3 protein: CASDALSYEQYF; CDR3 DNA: TGTGCCAGCGATGCTTTATCCTACGAGCAGTACTTC
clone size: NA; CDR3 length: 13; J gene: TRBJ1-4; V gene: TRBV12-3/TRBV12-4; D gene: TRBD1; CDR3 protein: CASSFPGTAKLFF; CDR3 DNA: TGTGCCAGCAGTTTCCCTGGGACAGCAAAACTGTTTTTT
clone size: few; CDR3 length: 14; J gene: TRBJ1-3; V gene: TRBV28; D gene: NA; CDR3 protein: CASSLPGSANTIYF; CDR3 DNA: TGTGCCAGCAGTCTTCCAGGATCAGCAAACACCATATATTTT
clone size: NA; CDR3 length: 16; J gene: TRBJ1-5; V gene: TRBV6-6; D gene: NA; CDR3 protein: CASSLTGGTVNQPQHF; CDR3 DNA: TGTGCCAGCAGCCTAACAGGTGGGACCGTCAATCAGCCCCAGCATTTT
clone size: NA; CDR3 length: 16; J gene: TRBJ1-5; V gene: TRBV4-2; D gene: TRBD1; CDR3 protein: CASSQAQGGPYQPQHF; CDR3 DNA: TGTGCCAGCAGCCAAGCCCAGGGGGGTCCCTATCAGCCCCAGCATTTT
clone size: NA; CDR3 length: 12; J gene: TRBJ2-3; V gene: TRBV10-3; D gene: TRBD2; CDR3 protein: CAISEGLGTQYF; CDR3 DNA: TGTGCCATCAGTGAGGGACTAGGGACGCAGTATTTT
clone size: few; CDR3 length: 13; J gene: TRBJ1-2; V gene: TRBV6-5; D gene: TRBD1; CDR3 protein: CASRRPGQYGYTF; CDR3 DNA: TGTGCCAGCAGACGCCCGGGACAGTATGGCTACACCTTC
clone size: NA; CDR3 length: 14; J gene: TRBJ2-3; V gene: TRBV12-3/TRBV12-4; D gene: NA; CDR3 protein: CASSFGTEGDTQYF; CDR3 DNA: TGTGCCAGCAGTTTTGGCACCGAGGGTGATACGCAGTATTTT
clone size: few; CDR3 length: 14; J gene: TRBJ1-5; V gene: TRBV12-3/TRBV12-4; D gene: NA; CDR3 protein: CASSSAISNQPQHF; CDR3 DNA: TGTGCCAGCAGTTCCGCCATAAGCAATCAGCCCCAGCATTTT
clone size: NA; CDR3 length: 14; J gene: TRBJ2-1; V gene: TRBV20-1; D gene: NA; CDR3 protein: CSARDSWIYNEQFF; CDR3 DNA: TGCAGTGCTAGAGATTCCTGGATCTACAATGAGCAGTTCTTC
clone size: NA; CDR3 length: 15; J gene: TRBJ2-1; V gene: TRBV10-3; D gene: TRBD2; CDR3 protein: CAIRADSGSFNEQFF; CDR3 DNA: TGTGCCATCAGAGCCGATAGCGGGAGCTTCAATGAGCAGTTCTTC
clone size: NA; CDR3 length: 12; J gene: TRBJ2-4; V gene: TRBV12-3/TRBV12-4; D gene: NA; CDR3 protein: CASSFGENIQYF; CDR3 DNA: TGTGCCAGCAGTTTTGGGGAAAACATTCAGTACTTC
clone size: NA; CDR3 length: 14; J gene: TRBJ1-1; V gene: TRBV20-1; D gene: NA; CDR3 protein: CSAFPGHSNTEAFF; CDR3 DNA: TGCAGTGCTTTCCCGGGACACTCGAACACTGAAGCTTTCTTT
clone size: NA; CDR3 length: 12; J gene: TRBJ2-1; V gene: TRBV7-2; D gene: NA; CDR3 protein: CASSSQTSEQFF; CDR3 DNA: TGTGCCAGCAGCTCCCAGACTAGTGAGCAGTTCTTC
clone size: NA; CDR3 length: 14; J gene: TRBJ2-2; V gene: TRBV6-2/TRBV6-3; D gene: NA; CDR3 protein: CAGNWDGHTGELFF; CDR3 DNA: TGTGCCGGGAATTGGGACGGACACACCGGGGAGCTGTTTTTT
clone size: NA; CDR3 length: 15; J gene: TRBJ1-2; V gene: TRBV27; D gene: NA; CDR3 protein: CASSLMGRPNYGYTF; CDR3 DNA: TGTGCCAGCAGTTTAATGGGGAGGCCTAACTATGGCTACACCTTC
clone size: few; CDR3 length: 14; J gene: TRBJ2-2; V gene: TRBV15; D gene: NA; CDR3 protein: CATSRDRSTGELFF; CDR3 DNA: TGTGCCACCAGCAGAGATCGAAGCACCGGGGAGCTGTTTTTT
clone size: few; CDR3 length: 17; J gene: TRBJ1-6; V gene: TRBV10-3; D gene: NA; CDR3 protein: CAISGETRGRNNSPLHF; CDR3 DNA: TGTGCCATCAGTGGGGAGACAAGGGGGAGAAATAATTCACCCCTCCACTTT
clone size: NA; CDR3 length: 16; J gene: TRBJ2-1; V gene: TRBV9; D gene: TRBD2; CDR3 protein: CASSVQPGLAGDEQFF; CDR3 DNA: TGTGCCAGCAGCGTCCAACCGGGACTAGCGGGAGATGAGCAGTTCTTC
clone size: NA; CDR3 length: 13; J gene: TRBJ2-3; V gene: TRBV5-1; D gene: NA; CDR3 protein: CASSFREADTQYF; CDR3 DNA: TGCGCCAGCAGCTTTAGGGAGGCAGATACGCAGTATTTT
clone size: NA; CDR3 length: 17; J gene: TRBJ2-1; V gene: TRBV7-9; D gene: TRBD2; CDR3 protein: CASSLGLAGGLVVEQFF; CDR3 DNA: TGTGCCAGCAGCCTAGGACTAGCGGGAGGCCTAGTCGTTGAGCAGTTCTTC
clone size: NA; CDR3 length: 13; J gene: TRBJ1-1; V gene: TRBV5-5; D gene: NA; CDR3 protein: CASSLYGGPEAFF; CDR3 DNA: TGTGCCAGCAGCTTGTATGGGGGGCCTGAAGCTTTCTTT
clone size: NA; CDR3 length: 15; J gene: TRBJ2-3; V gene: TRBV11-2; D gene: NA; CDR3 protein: CASRRGQTKSDTQYF; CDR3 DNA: TGTGCCAGCAGGCGTGGGCAAACGAAATCAGATACGCAGTATTTT
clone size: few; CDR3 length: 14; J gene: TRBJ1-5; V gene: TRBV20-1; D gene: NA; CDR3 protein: CSAGSQGVPQPQHF; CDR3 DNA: TGCAGTGCTGGCTCTCAGGGTGTCCCTCAGCCCCAGCATTTT
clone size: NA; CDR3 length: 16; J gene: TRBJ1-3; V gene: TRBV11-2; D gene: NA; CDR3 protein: CASSPPWAFSGNTIYF; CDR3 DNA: TGTGCCAGCAGCCCTCCATGGGCGTTCTCTGGAAACACCATATATTTT
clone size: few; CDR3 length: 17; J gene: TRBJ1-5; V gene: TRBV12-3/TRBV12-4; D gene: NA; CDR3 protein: CASSLSPGAGRVQPQHF; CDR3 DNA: TGTGCCAGCAGTTTGTCCCCTGGGGCAGGGAGGGTGCAGCCCCAGCATTTT
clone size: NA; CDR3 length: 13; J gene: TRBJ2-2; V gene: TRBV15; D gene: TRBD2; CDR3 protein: CATGLAFSGELFF; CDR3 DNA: TGTGCCACCGGACTAGCGTTTTCCGGGGAGCTGTTTTTT
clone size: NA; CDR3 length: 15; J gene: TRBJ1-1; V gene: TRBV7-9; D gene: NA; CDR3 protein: CASSLRGVEGAHAFF; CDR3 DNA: TGTGCCAGCAGCTTACGTGGGGTGGAGGGCGCCCATGCTTTCTTT
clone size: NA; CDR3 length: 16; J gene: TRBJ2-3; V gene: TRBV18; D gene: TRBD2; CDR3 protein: CASSPLRLAGPDTQYF; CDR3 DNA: TGTGCCAGCTCACCCCTACGACTAGCGGGACCCGATACGCAGTATTTT
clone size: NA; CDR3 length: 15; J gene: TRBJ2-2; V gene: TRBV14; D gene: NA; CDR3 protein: CASSQLRVNTGELFF; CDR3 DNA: TGTGCCAGCAGCCAACTCAGGGTAAACACCGGGGAGCTGTTTTTT
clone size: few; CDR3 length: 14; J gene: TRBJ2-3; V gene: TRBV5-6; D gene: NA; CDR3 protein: CASSLRGGTDTQYF; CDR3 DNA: TGTGCCAGCAGCTTGAGGGGGGGCACAGATACGCAGTATTTT
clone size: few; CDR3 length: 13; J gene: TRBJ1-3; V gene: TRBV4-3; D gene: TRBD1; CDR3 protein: CASSQALDRTIYF; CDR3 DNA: TGCGCCAGCAGCCAAGCTTTGGACAGGACCATATATTTT